Listed below are T cell receptor beta chains from one sample, sequenced in a study of CD8 T cells in ankylosing spondylitis. TCRdb re-called the 5' RACE reads with MiXCR, one entry per CDR3 protein. The table shows roughly 250,000 distinct CDR3 sequences, with over 9.5% occurring only once. Sequenced: blood, either unsorted or a sorted T cell fraction (not recorded which). These receptors were taken from a male donor with ankylosing spondylitis or in good health (not recorded which). Both conserved end residues are part of each CDR3. D genes are given only for firm matches. The listing skips clone size in some rows; elsewhere it reads once, few, many or a size class.

TRBV7-2	many	TRBJ2-7	.	TGTGCCAGCAGGTTGGACGCCTCGCCCGCCTACGAGCAGTACTTC	CASRLDASPAYEQYF
TRBV2	many	TRBJ2-1	.	TGTGCCAGCAGTGAGGGGAGGTACAATGAGCAGTTCTTC	CASSEGRYNEQFF
TRBV30	few	TRBJ1-2	TRBD1	TGTGCCTTCCTGACAGGGAGTACCTATGGCTACACCTTC	CAFLTGSTYGYTF
TRBV10-3	many	TRBJ2-5	.	TGTGCCATCAGTGAAGGACAGAGAGAGACCCAGTACTTC	CAISEGQRETQYF
TRBV20-1	many	TRBJ1-1	TRBD1	TGCAGTGCTAGAGACCCCGGGACAGGGGGCATCGGCACTGAAGCTTTCTTT	CSARDPGTGGIGTEAFF
TRBV20-1	many	TRBJ2-1	.	TGCAGTGCTAGAGCGGTCCAGGGCTGGGGCAATGAGCAGTTCTTC	CSARAVQGWGNEQFF
TRBV18	few	TRBJ1-3	.	TGTGCCAGCTCACCGTACGGGGACTCTGGAAACACCATATATTTT	CASSPYGDSGNTIYF
TRBV5-1	many	TRBJ2-1	.	TGCGCCAGCAGCTCCGGGGGACTCTACAATGAGCAGTTCTTC	CASSSGGLYNEQFF
TRBV10-3	.	TRBJ2-7	.	TGTGCCATCAGTGAGGCCGAGGGGGTGTGGCAGTACTTC	CAISEAEGVWQYF
TRBV2	few	TRBJ2-7	.	TGTGCCAGCACTCCCCTAGTGGGGATCTCCTACGAGCAGTACTTC	CASTPLVGISYEQYF
TRBV14	many	TRBJ1-4	.	TGTGCCAGCAGCCAAGGCAAGGAAAAACTGTTTTTT	CASSQGKEKLFF